The rows below give T cell receptor beta chains drawn from one sample of a study of cytomegalovirus exposure and HLA in healthy donors. This table comes from immunoSEQ multiplex PCR, and its TCRdb copy is limited to in-frame clones, with some not included. The data contain about 120,000 clones, around 77% of them seen just once; the ten biggest clones take up roughly 15%. The sequenced sample was PBMCs. These receptors all stem from a man between 50 and 59 years old in good health and CMV-seropositive. CDR3s include the opening cysteine and the closing phenylalanine or tryptophan. D genes are given only for firm matches. Clone size appears in some rows only: once, few, many, or a class for an expanded clone.

clone size	V gene	J gene	D gene	CDR3 DNA	CDR3 protein
.	TRBV6-5	TRBJ1-1	.	TGTGCCAGCAGTTACTCTCCCGGACATAACACTGAAGCTTTCTTT	CASSYSPGHNTEAFF
.	TRBV7-2	TRBJ2-5	TRBD2	TGTGCCAGCAGTGGGACTAGAGCGCAAGAGACCCAGTACTTC	CASSGTRAQETQYF
.	TRBV2	TRBJ1-1	.	TGTGCCAGCGGTCGGGGGTTGAACACTGAAGCTTTCTTT	CASGRGLNTEAFF
.	TRBV9	TRBJ1-1	TRBD1	TGTGCCAGCAGCGCGCGGGACAGGGGTGTTGGCACTGAAGCTTTCTTT	CASSARDRGVGTEAFF
.	TRBV7-2	TRBJ2-1	TRBD2	TGTGCCAGCAGCTTGGGACTAGCGGGCAACAATGAGCAGTTCTTC	CASSLGLAGNNEQFF
.	TRBV7-9	TRBJ1-2	.	TGTGCCAGCAGTGGCGAGGCCTATGGCTACACCTTC	CASSGEAYGYTF
.	TRBV10-2	TRBJ2-2	.	TGCGCCAGCAGTGGGGACAACCTAGTCCTGAACACCGGGGAGCTGTTTTTT	CASSGDNLVLNTGELFF
.	TRBV5-4	TRBJ1-1	TRBD1	TGTGCCAGCAGCTTTCCAGGGGGCATGAACACTGAAGCTTTCTTT	CASSFPGGMNTEAFF
few	TRBV4-2	TRBJ2-1	TRBD1	TGTGCCAGCAGCCATTCAGGGACAGTCTACAATGAGCAGTTCTTC	CASSHSGTVYNEQFF
.	TRBV5-1	TRBJ1-1	.	TGCGCCAGCAGCCCGACAGGCCTGAACACTGAAGCTTTCTTT	CASSPTGLNTEAFF
few	TRBV5-4	TRBJ1-6	.	TGTGCCAGCAGCTCCGGGGTCATTAATTCACCCCTCCACTTT	CASSSGVINSPLHF
.	TRBV14	TRBJ2-3	.	TGTGCCAGCAGCTCGGGAGATACGCAGTATTTT	CASSSGDTQYF
.	TRBV25-1	TRBJ2-2	TRBD1	TGTGCCAGCAGTCCCGGGACAGATGTCACCGGGGAGCTGTTTTTT	CASSPGTDVTGELFF
once	TRBV7-2	TRBJ2-3	.	TGTGCCAGCAGCTCCTCACACGTGGCAGATACGCAGTATTTT	CASSSSHVADTQYF
.	TRBV28	TRBJ2-5	.	TGTGCCAGCAGTTTATCGTCCCTCCAAGAGACCCAGTACTTC	CASSLSSLQETQYF
.	TRBV10-3	TRBJ2-1	.	TGTGCCATTGGTGACTACGAGCAGTTCTTC	CAIGDYEQFF
.	TRBV11-3	TRBJ1-1	.	TGTGCCAGCAGCTTAGGGCGGGGCACTGAAGCTTTCTTT	CASSLGRGTEAFF
.	TRBV10-2	TRBJ2-7	TRBD2	TGCGCCAGTGGAGTAGCGGGGGGGCTCTACGAGCAGTACTTC	CASGVAGGLYEQYF
.	TRBV6-5	TRBJ1-2	.	TGTGCCAGCAGTTACCCGGGTGGCTACACCTTC	CASSYPGGYTF
once	TRBV4-3	TRBJ1-6	TRBD1	TGCGCCAGCAGCTGGGGAGGGCAGGGGGCAAATTCACCCCTCCACTTT	CASSWGGQGANSPLHF
.	TRBV19	TRBJ1-6	.	TGTGCCAGTAGTATAGGGATCGCCAGCGTCAGATCACCCCTCCACTTT	CASSIGIASVRSPLHF
.	TRBV5-1	TRBJ2-2	TRBD2	TGCGCCAGCAGCTCCTCACTAGCGGGGGCGAACACCGGGGAGCTGTTTTTT	CASSSSLAGANTGELFF
.	TRBV19	TRBJ1-3	TRBD1	TGTGCCAGTAGTACAACAGGGGGTTCTGGAAACACCATATATTTT	CASSTTGGSGNTIYF